This T cell receptor (beta chain) originates from a study of T cell changes during pregnancy in multiple sclerosis. The germline CDR1 and CDR2 sequences are SEHNR and FQNEAQ (reference sequence). The CDR3 covers 14 residues. V lost 0 bases to trimming and J lost 2 bases, with 7 bases between them. There are a few counts of this clone. Sequenced by immunoSEQ multiplex PCR; TCRdb stores in-frame clones only, minus some. In the table there are tens of thousands of clones, roughly 88% of which are singletons. This specimen consisted of peripheral blood, obtained in the first trimester of pregnancy. This receptor was obtained from a female donor with multiple sclerosis, enrolled in a pregnancy study. This chain connects TRBV7-9 to TRBJ2-5; no firm D call. CDR3 loop: CASSLAREQETQYF. The CDR3 DNA sequence: TGTGCCAGCAGCTTAGCGCGAGAGCAAGAGACCCAGTACTTC.